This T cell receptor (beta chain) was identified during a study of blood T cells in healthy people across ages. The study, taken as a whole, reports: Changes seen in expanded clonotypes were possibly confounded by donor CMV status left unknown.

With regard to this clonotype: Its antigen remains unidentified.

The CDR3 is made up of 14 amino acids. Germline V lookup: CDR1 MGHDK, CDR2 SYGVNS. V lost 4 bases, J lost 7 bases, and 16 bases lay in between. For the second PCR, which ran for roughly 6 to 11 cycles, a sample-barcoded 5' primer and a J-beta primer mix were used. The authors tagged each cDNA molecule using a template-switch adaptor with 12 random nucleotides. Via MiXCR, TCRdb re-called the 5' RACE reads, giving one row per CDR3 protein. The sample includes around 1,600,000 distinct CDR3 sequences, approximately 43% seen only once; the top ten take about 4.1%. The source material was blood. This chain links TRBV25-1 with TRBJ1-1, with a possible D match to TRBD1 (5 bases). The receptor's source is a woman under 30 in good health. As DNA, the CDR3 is TGTGCCAGCAGTGGATATACCGGGGGGGATGAAGCTTTCTTT. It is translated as CASSGYTGGDEAFF.